This T cell receptor (beta chain) was retrieved from a study of monozygotic twins with inflammatory bowel disease. TCRdb reprocessed the 5' RACE reads and keeps a single row for each CDR3 protein, giving no DNA. In total, the table holds about 210,000 distinct CDR3 sequences. The CDR3 extends over 20 amino acids. Germline CDR1 reads DFQATT; CDR2 reads SNEGSKA (reference sequence). The receptor was derived from a human donor with ulcerative colitis or Crohn's disease, or a healthy co-twin of an affected twin (not recorded which). This sequence joins TRBV20-1 and TRBJ1-3; TCRdb picks TRBD1, but there is no DNA to check that call. Sequencing input: blood. The CDR3 reads CSARAAPGQAYRGSGNTIYF.